The 19 T cell receptor beta chains below all came from one sample that was sequenced in a study of blood T cells in healthy people across ages. Alongside a J-beta primer mix, a sample-barcoded 5' primer served in a second PCR lasting roughly 6 to 12 cycles. Via MiXCR, TCRdb re-called the 5' RACE reads, giving one row per CDR3 protein. This sample has 760,000 or so distinct CDR3 sequences, with roughly 25% found just once. This sample also appeared in a second study, on T cells of mothers and their children.

Sequencing was carried out using blood. All receptors derive from a boy aged 10-17 years in good health.

This clonotype was recorded only once. Sequence at one end of the junction differs from germline and may be a read error. The CDR3 here is CASSLWAGTNTGEPFF. Here the CDR3 DNA reads TGTGCCAGCAGTTTATGGGCGGGGACAAACACCGGGGAGCCGTTTTTT. This rearrangement joins TRBV12-3 or TRBV12-4 to TRBJ2-2; D is tentatively TRBD1 or TRBD2 (6 bases each). CDR3 size: 16 residues.

The chain links TRBV6-1 to TRBJ2-1; the match to TRBD2 covers 8 bases. V lost 8 bases and J lost 8; bases outside the gene matches: 17. The CDR3 loop spans 16 amino acids. CDR1 is MNHNS, CDR2 SASEGT, per germline. CDR3 DNA: TGTGCCAGCGGAGGGACTAGTAGTTCAGTCAGTGATGAGCAGTTCTTC. Its translation: CASGGTSSSVSDEQFF.

This clonotype was found a few times. The CDR3 region has the DNA TGTGCCAGCAGTGAAGCAGGGGATCCCGGCTACACCTTC. The encoded protein is CASSEAGDPGYTF. V and J are TRBV6-1 and TRBJ1-2; possible D gene TRBD1, 5 bases. Germline V CDR1 and CDR2: MNHNS, SASEGT. V lost 0 bases to trimming and J lost 8 bases, with 10 bases between them. CDR3 length: 13 residues.

The chain couples TRBV2 to TRBJ2-7; D possibly corresponds to TRBD2 (5 bases). This CDR3 has 14 residues. V lost 6 bases, J lost 5 bases, and 17 bases lay in between. Germline V gives CDR1 SNHLY, CDR2 FYNNEI. The CDR3 here is CASSRTPPGNEQYF. In DNA form, the CDR3 reads TGTGCCAGCAGCAGGACTCCCCCGGGCAACGAGCAGTACTTC.

The rearrangement joins TRBV4-3 to TRBJ1-1; D is ambiguous. Germline V gives CDR1 LGHNA, CDR2 YSLEER. This CDR3 comprises 14 residues. V was cut by 2 bases and J by 5 bases, with 12 bases left in between. The CDR3: CASSQNSERTEAFF. The CDR3 DNA reads TGCGCCAGCAGCCAAAACAGCGAACGGACTGAAGCTTTCTTT.

This clonotype was seen a few times. J is TRBJ2-5 and V is TRBV10-3; D remains unclear. The CDR3 contains 14 residues. Germline V CDR1 and CDR2: ENHRY, SYGVKD. V lost 6 bases, J lost 0 bases, and 11 bases lay in between. CDR3 sequence: CAISGVPDQETQYF. CDR3 DNA sequence: TGTGCCATCAGCGGAGTCCCGGACCAAGAGACCCAGTACTTC.

The chain employs TRBV28 and TRBJ2-5; 11 bases are a match to TRBD2. The DNA end lines up better with TRBJ2-1; the J call may be wrong. Germline CDR1 MDHEN, CDR2 SYDVKM. CDR3 length: 16 amino acids. The CDR3 DNA sequence: TGTGCCAGCAGTCCCAAACTAGCGGGAGATGACAATGAGCAGTTCTTC. Amino acid sequence: CASSPKLAGDDNEQFF.

In the case of this clonotype: Its ends do not fully match the called genes, so a read error is possible. The chain couples TRBV12-3 or TRBV12-4 to TRBJ2-5, with a weak D call TRBD1 (5 bases). The closer fit of TRBJ2-1 to the DNA end suggests the J call may be wrong. This CDR3 is 17 amino acids long. DNA for the CDR3: TGTGCCAACAGTTTTAATGTCAGGGAAGGCCCAAGCAATGAGCAGTTCTTC. It is translated as CANSFNVREGPSNEQFF.

This clonotype was counted only a few times. V gene TRBV4-3 combines with J gene TRBJ2-5, with 14 bases matching TRBD2. J was trimmed by 5 bases and V by 4 bases; bases with no gene match: 6. CDR1 and CDR2 from the germline V gene are LGHNA and YSLEER. The CDR3 spans 16 residues. The CDR3 spells CASSLRLAGGLETQYF. CDR3 nucleotide sequence: TGCGCCAGCAGCCTCAGACTAGCGGGGGGGCTGGAGACCCAGTACTTC.

This clonotype was seen only a few times. The V call is TRBV7-2, the J call TRBJ2-7; D unclear. The CDR3 extends over 14 amino acids. Trimming pared 2 bases from V and 0 bases from J, leaving 8 bases between. Germline V lookup: CDR1 SGHTA, CDR2 FQGNSA. CDR3 nucleotides: TGTGCCAGCAGCTTAACAGTGGTCTCCTACGAGCAGTACTTC. Translating gives CASSLTVVSYEQYF. Combining the CDR3 with reference TRBV7-2 and TRBJ2-7 gives the whole variable domain GAGVSQSPSNKVTEKGKDVELRCDPISGHTALYWYRQSLGQGLEFLIYFQGNSAPDKSGLPSDRFSAERTGGSVSTLTIQRTQQEDSAVYLCASSLTVVSYEQYFGPGTRLTVT.

The chain carries TRBV20-1 and TRBJ2-5, with a weak D call TRBD2 (6 bases). Per the germline V gene, CDR1 is DFQATT and CDR2 is SNEGSKA (reference sequence). This CDR3 has 13 amino acids. Trimming left V 3 bases short and J 10 bases short, with 18 bases between. This CDR3 reads CSASPGLPSDQYF. In DNA, the CDR3 is TGCAGTGCTAGTCCGGGACTGCCATCGGACCAGTACTTC.

V is TRBV7-9 and J is TRBJ2-5; the D is unclear. The V and J ends lost 3 bases and 11 bases respectively, with 16 bases between them. CDR1 is SEHNR, CDR2 FQNEAQ, per germline (reference sequence). The CDR3 length is 13 residues. The CDR3 sequence: CASSLDGYVEQYF. In nucleotides, the CDR3 is TGTGCCAGCAGCTTGGACGGTTACGTGGAGCAGTACTTC.

Only a few counts were recorded for this clonotype. The chain joins TRBV6-1 to TRBJ2-7; TRBD2 is a possible D gene (6 bases). The closer fit of TRBJ2-1 to the DNA end suggests the J call may be wrong. The CDR3 has 14 amino acids. Germline V gene lookup returns CDR1 MNHNS and CDR2 SASEGT. The CDR3 sequence: CASRWGLGYNEQFF. DNA of the CDR3: TGTGCCAGCAGATGGGGACTTGGATACAATGAGCAGTTCTTC.

J is TRBJ1-2 and V is TRBV2, with 9 bases that match TRBD1. The CDR3 is made up of 14 amino acids. Trimming removed 11 bases from V and 4 bases from J; junction bases left unmatched: 11. CDR1 SNHLY and CDR2 FYNNEI come from the germline V gene. This chain's CDR3 is CACPGQGEGYGYTF. CDR3 DNA: TGTGCCTGCCCGGGACAGGGAGAGGGCTATGGCTACACCTTC.

A few counts support this clonotype. This chain connects TRBV6-1 to TRBJ1-6; D may be TRBD1 (6 bases). Germline V CDR1 and CDR2: MNHNS, SASEGT. Deletions cut 4 bases from V and 1 base from J, with 32 bases between. The CDR3 contains 23 residues. The CDR3 loop is CASSGGPGDKGVNLESYNSPLHF. Written as DNA, the CDR3 is TGTGCCAGCAGTGGTGGGCCAGGGGACAAGGGTGTAAACCTAGAGTCCTATAATTCACCCCTCCACTTT.

About this clonotype itself: The junction differs from germline at one of its ends, possibly a read error. This chain uses TRBV28 with TRBJ2-1; perhaps D is TRBD1 or TRBD2 (5 bases each). The germline V gene has CDR1 MDHEN and CDR2 SYDVKM. This CDR3 region has 10 residues. In nucleotides, the CDR3 is TGTGCCAGCAGCTGGGTCGGGGCGTACTTC. Amino acids: CASSWVGAYF.

This clonotype showed up just a few times. The DNA for the CDR3 is TGTGCCAGCAGTCCTAACTCGCCTAGCGGGGGGCAGACCTACGAGCAGTACTTC. Translated: CASSPNSPSGGQTYEQYF. This sequence joins TRBV6-2 or TRBV6-3 and TRBJ2-7; TRBD2 aligns across 11 bases. Looked up from germline, CDR1 is MNHEY and CDR2 is SVGEGT. V gave up 5 bases and J gave up 2 bases; unmatched junction bases: 14. The CDR3 runs 18 residues.

This rearrangement joins TRBV7-6 to TRBJ2-5; D is ambiguous. Deletions cut 3 bases from V and 2 bases from J, with 7 bases between. This CDR3 region has 13 residues. The germline CDR1 and CDR2 sequences are SGHVS and FNYEAQ. The CDR3 spells CASSLYVQETQYF. The CDR3 DNA reads TGTGCCAGCAGCTTGTATGTGCAAGAGACCCAGTACTTC.

The chain combines TRBV28 with TRBJ2-1, with 14 bases lining up with TRBD2. There are 16 residues in the CDR3. After removal of 7 bases from V and 8 bases from J, the junction contained 10 bases not matched to a gene. Germline lookup yields CDR1 MDHEN and CDR2 SYDVKM. The DNA for the CDR3 is TGTGCCAGCACCGCGACTAGCGGGAGGGCCTGGGATGAGCAGTTCTTC. As protein: CASTATSGRAWDEQFF.